What follows is one T cell receptor (beta chain) and its context. Its antigen is as yet unknown. The library tagged individual cDNA molecules with unique molecular identifiers. In TCRdb, the RACE reads were re-called with MiXCR into one record per CDR3 protein. Of roughly 72,000 distinct CDR3 sequences listed, around 10% are singletons. The data originate from a study of human T cells and chemical hapten exposure. Germline V gives CDR1 GTSNPN, CDR2 SVGIG (reference sequence). The germline V and J ends were trimmed by 3 bases and 6 bases, with 9 bases remaining between them. This CDR3 has 11 residues. Time point described: patch test 1, 2 weeks after DPC sensitization. Treatment: therapeutic diphenylcyclopropenone sensitization with weekly scalp DPC. Study-level points and caveats: Among TCRs, those above 1 in 1000 frequency were unaffected by DPC sensitization.

This receptor was obtained from a woman aged 50 to 60 with alopecia areata. Some clones in this sample may be carry-over from other donors' samples. The chain couples TRBV30 to TRBJ2-7, with D unclear. The sample consisted of whole blood, taken in connection with sensitization to the hapten diphenylcyclopropenone (DPC). The CDR3 bases are TGTGCCTGGAGCCCCCGGGTCGAGCAGTACTTC. Amino acid sequence: CAWSPRVEQYF.